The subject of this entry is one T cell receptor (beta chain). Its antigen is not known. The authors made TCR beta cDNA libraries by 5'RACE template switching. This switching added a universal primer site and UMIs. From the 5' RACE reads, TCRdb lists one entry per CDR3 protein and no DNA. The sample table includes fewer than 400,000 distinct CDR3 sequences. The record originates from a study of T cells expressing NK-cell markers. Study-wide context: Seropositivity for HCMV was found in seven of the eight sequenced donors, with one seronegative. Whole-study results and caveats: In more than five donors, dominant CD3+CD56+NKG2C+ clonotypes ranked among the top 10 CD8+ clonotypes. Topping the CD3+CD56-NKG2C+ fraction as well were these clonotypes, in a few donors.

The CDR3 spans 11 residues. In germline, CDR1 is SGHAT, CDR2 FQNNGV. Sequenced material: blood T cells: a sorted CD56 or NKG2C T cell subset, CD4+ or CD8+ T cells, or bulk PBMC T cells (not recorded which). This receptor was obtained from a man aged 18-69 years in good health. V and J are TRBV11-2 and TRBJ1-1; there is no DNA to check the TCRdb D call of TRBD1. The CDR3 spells CASLKGTEAFF.